The 32 T cell receptor beta chains below all came from one sample that was sequenced in a study of identifying expanded T cells in peripheral blood. TCRdb keeps only in-frame clones here, not all; method: immunoSEQ multiplex PCR. Altogether tens of thousands of clones are present, about 85% being singletons, with the ten largest covering around 4%. The sequenced sample was blood. These receptors were obtained from a person aged 18 to 75 in good health.

V is TRBV15 and J is TRBJ1-1; 8 nucleotides line up with TRBD1. CDR3 length: 17 residues. Trimming took 5 bases from V and 0 from J; bases not matched to a gene: 11. The germline V gene has CDR1 LNHNV and CDR2 YYDKDF (reference sequence). CDR3 sequence: CATSLNPRQGLNTEAFF. The CDR3 region has the DNA TGTGCCACCAGCCTAAACCCTAGACAGGGGTTGAACACTGAAGCTTTCTTT.

The rearrangement links TRBV4-1 to TRBJ2-4, with D unclear. Germline V gene sequence: CDR1 MGHRA, CDR2 YSYEKL. The length of the CDR3 is 13 residues. V lost 3 bases and J lost 8, with 11 bases in between. The chain's CDR3 is CASSQDSWDIQYF. CDR3 sequence (DNA): TGCGCCAGCAGCCAGGATTCGTGGGACATTCAGTACTTC.

The chain couples TRBV12-5 to TRBJ2-1, with 9 bases fitting TRBD2. Germline CDR1 and CDR2: LGHNT and FRNRAP. CDR3 size: 14 residues. V was pared by 3 bases and J by 8 bases, with 5 bases of the junction left unmatched. CDR3 sequence: CASGLSGGKYEQFF. For the CDR3, the DNA is TGTGCTAGTGGTTTAAGCGGGGGGAAGTATGAGCAGTTCTTC.

The rearrangement links TRBV4-1 to TRBJ1-5, with TRBD1 matching 9 bases. The V segment lost 4 bases and the J segment 2 bases; nucleotides outside the gene matches: 9. CDR3 length equals 17 residues. Germline CDR1 is MGHRA and CDR2 is YSYEKL. CDR3 sequence (DNA): TGCGCCAGCAGCCCGAGTATGGACAGGGGAGGCAATCAGCCCCAGCATTTT. Translation: CASSPSMDRGGNQPQHF.

The chain has TRBV6-5 and TRBJ1-5; TRBD1 might be the D (5 bases). CDR1 is MNHEY, CDR2 SVGAGI, per germline. This CDR3 is built from 13 residues. Deletions cut 8 bases from V and 5 bases from J, with 13 bases between. CDR3 sequence (DNA): TGTGCCAGCTCTAGGGGAACCGATCAGCCCCAGCATTTT. It translates to CASSRGTDQPQHF.

V usage is TRBV6-5 and J usage is TRBJ2-7; possibly TRBD1 for D (5 bases). The CDR3 spans 11 residues. Looked up from germline, CDR1 is MNHEY and CDR2 is SVGAGI. V shed 6 bases and J shed 8 bases, with 11 bases lying between them. The chain's CDR3 is CASRVTAQQYF. CDR3 nucleotide sequence: TGTGCCAGCAGAGTGACAGCTCAGCAGTACTTC.

The chain recombines TRBV9 with TRBJ2-1, with a tentative D call TRBD1 (5 bases). Trimming stripped 2 bases from V and 0 bases from J, with 9 bases between. The CDR3 loop spans 15 amino acids. Germline-derived CDR1 and CDR2 are SGDLS and YYNGEE. The CDR3 coding sequence is TGTGCCAGCAGCGTCTACAGGAGCTCCTACAATGAGCAGTTCTTC. Residues: CASSVYRSSYNEQFF.

The V gene is TRBV5-1, the J gene TRBJ1-1; a weak D match, TRBD1 (5 bases). Germline V lookup: CDR1 SGHRS, CDR2 YFSETQ. The CDR3 length is 16 residues. V shed 5 bases and J shed 0 bases, with 17 bases lying between them. The CDR3 region is CASRSRSGWMNTEAFF. The CDR3 DNA sequence: TGCGCCAGCAGGAGTAGATCAGGGTGGATGAACACTGAAGCTTTCTTT.

The chain is built from TRBV7-3 and TRBJ2-5; D not certain. In germline, CDR1 is SGHTA, CDR2 FQGTGA. V was clipped by 5 bases and J by 2 bases, with 9 bases between them. The length of the CDR3 is 13 residues. The CDR3, as DNA: TGTGCCAGCAGCCGGAACTCACAAGAGACCCAGTACTTC. Protein product: CASSRNSQETQYF.

The chain joins TRBV19 to TRBJ1-5, with 8 nucleotides matching TRBD1. J was trimmed by 7 bases and V by 6 bases; bases with no gene match: 11. This CDR3 is built from 15 residues. Germline V gene lookup returns CDR1 LNHDA and CDR2 SQIVND (reference sequence). CDR3 nucleotides: TGTGCCAGTAGCTTGACAGGGGCCCTCGGGCAGCCCCAGCATTTT. Its translation: CASSLTGALGQPQHF.

The rearrangement links TRBV7-9 to TRBJ2-1, with D tentatively TRBD1 (6 bases). The CDR3 has 17 amino acids. Germline V gives CDR1 SEHNR, CDR2 FQNEAQ (reference sequence). V shed 5 bases and J shed 0 bases, with 17 bases lying between them. Here the CDR3 DNA reads TGTGCCAGCAGCCGAGGCAGGGGCAGCAGCTCCTACAATGAGCAGTTCTTC. It codes for CASSRGRGSSSYNEQFF.

This chain links TRBV21-1 with TRBJ1-2. TRBV21-1 is classified as a pseudogene. This CDR3 is 14 amino acids long. In nucleotides, the CDR3 is TGTGCCAGCAGCAAAGTGGAGGGGACGCACGGCTACACCTTC. Translating it yields CASSKVEGTHGYTF.

The gene calls are TRBV7-6 and TRBJ1-2; D is unclear. Trimming shortened V by 1 base and J by 2 bases, and 8 bases separated the two germline ends. The germline V gene encodes CDR1 SGHVS and CDR2 FNYEAQ. The CDR3 has 14 residues. The chain's CDR3 is CASSLDEGNYGYTF. CDR3 DNA sequence: TGTGCCAGCAGCTTAGACGAGGGCAACTATGGCTACACCTTC.

The table lists this clone with a few counts. The J gene is TRBJ2-2, the V gene TRBV10-2; 11 nucleotides match TRBD2. Germline V lookup: CDR1 WSHSY, CDR2 SAAADI. V lost 4 bases, J lost 6 bases, and 4 bases stayed unmatched. The CDR3 spans 15 residues. CDR3 DNA sequence: TGCGCCAGCAGTGCGGGGACTAGCGGCGCCGGGGAGCTGTTTTTT. This sequence encodes CASSAGTSGAGELFF.

The CDR3, as DNA: TGTGCCAGCAGCCGGCCCCGGGGGGGCATCTACGAGCAGTACTTC. Its protein is CASSRPRGGIYEQYF. The chain has TRBV6-5 and TRBJ2-7, with 8 bases matching TRBD2. The CDR3 has 15 amino acids. V gave up 6 bases and J gave up 3 bases; unmatched junction bases: 10. Germline-derived CDR1 and CDR2 are MNHEY and SVGAGI.

The V and J genes are TRBV29-1 and TRBJ2-7; D not resolved. V dropped 4 bases and J dropped 3 bases, with 10 bases sitting between them. The CDR3 sequence is 12 residues long. Per germline, CDR1 SQVTM and CDR2 ANQGSEA. The CDR3 DNA follows: TGCAGCGTTGGTAACGAGTACTACGAGCAGTACTTC. Translation gives CSVGNEYYEQYF.

The V gene is TRBV6-5, the J gene TRBJ1-1; no firm D call. V was shortened by 0 bases and J by 6 bases, with 14 bases between the two germline ends. Germline V gene sequence: CDR1 MNHEY, CDR2 SVGAGI. The CDR3 is 15 residues long. The CDR3 DNA reads TGTGCCAGCAGTTACTCTCCAGACATTTCTGCTGAAGCTTTCTTT. Residues: CASSYSPDISAEAFF.

This clone was counted at least ten times. The chain recombines TRBV7-2 with TRBJ1-5; 10 nucleotides line up with TRBD1. The CDR3 is 16 residues long. The ends lost 3 bases at V and 5 bases at J; junction bases unmatched: 7. The germline V gene encodes CDR1 SGHTA and CDR2 FQGNSA. CDR3 residues: CASSFGPGQGYQPQHF. CDR3 coding DNA: TGTGCCAGCAGCTTTGGTCCGGGACAGGGGTATCAGCCCCAGCATTTT.

This clone showed up just a few times. V is TRBV27 and J is TRBJ1-2; TRBD1 aligns across 9 bases. CDR3 length: 15 residues. Trimming removed 5 bases from V and 4 bases from J; junction bases left unmatched: 8. CDR1 MNHEY and CDR2 SMNVEV come from the germline V gene (reference sequence). The CDR3 coding sequence is TGTGCCAGCAGTAGGATGGGACAGGGACTCTATGGCTACACCTTC. Encoded protein: CASSRMGQGLYGYTF.

In nucleotides, the CDR3 is TGTGCCAGCAGGCAGTCGGGACAGGGGGATGGCTACACCTTC. This codes for CASRQSGQGDGYTF. The chain combines TRBV6-5 with TRBJ1-2; 11 bases are a match to TRBD1. There are 14 residues in the CDR3. Germline loops: CDR1 MNHEY, CDR2 SVGAGI. The J segment lost 6 bases and the V segment lost 6 bases, leaving 6 bases of the junction unmatched.

This rearrangement joins TRBV7-3 to TRBJ1-1; 9 nucleotides agree with TRBD1. CDR1 SGHTA and CDR2 FQGTGA come from the germline V gene. The ends lost 5 bases at V and 0 bases at J; junction bases unmatched: 4. This CDR3 comprises 15 residues. CDR3 in DNA: TGTGCCAGCAGCCCGGGACAGGGCATGAACACTGAAGCTTTCTTT. Protein: CASSPGQGMNTEAFF.

The V gene is TRBV7-2, the J gene TRBJ2-7, with D possibly TRBD2 on 5 matching bases. Looked up from germline, CDR1 is SGHTA and CDR2 is FQGNSA. The CDR3 runs to 15 residues. The V end was cut by 5 bases, the J end by 2 bases, with 16 bases between. CDR3 amino acids: CASSQRTGMAYEQYF. The CDR3 bases are TGTGCCAGCAGCCAACGAACGGGGATGGCCTACGAGCAGTACTTC.

This chain links TRBV4-1 with TRBJ2-3, with TRBD2 identical over 14 bases. J lost 4 bases, V lost 6 bases, and 3 bases had no gene match. The germline gives CDR1 MGHRA, CDR2 YSYEKL. The CDR3 runs 15 residues. DNA for the CDR3: TGCGCCAGCAGACGACTAGCGGGGGGGCCAGATACGCAGTATTTT. Protein sequence: CASRRLAGGPDTQYF.

The genes are TRBV19 and TRBJ1-1; TRBD1 agrees at 9 bases. Germline V CDR1 and CDR2: LNHDA, SQIVND (reference sequence). The CDR3 extends over 14 amino acids. V shed 6 bases and J 12 bases; nucleotides not matched to a gene: 14. The CDR3 spells CASRGRDRVFGSFF. As DNA, the CDR3 is TGTGCCAGTAGAGGCCGGGACAGGGTATTTGGGTCTTTCTTT.

This clone showed up just once. The V and J genes are TRBV27 and TRBJ2-7; tentatively, D is TRBD2 (6 bases). The CDR3 is 13 amino acids. Trimming removed 10 bases from V and 2 bases from J, with 15 bases in between. Germline assignment: CDR1 MNHEY and CDR2 SMNVEV (reference sequence). The CDR3 bases are TGTGCCACACGGGACTCCCTCACCTACGAGCAGTACTTC. This translates into CATRDSLTYEQYF.

This sequence joins TRBV9 and TRBJ2-5; tentatively, D is TRBD1 (5 bases). There are 13 residues in the CDR3. Germline values: CDR1 SGDLS, CDR2 YYNGEE. Deletions cut 2 bases from V and 7 bases from J, with 12 bases between. The CDR3: CASSVRVTGTQYF. DNA of the CDR3: TGTGCCAGCAGCGTCAGGGTAACGGGGACCCAGTACTTC.

The J gene is TRBJ1-2, the V gene TRBV10-3; D gene unclear. Germline lookup yields CDR1 ENHRY and CDR2 SYGVKD. The CDR3 has 15 amino acids. Trimming removed 3 bases at V and 4 bases at J, with 15 bases between. This chain's CDR3 is CAISERTVSLYGYTF. In nucleotides, the CDR3 is TGTGCCATCAGTGAACGAACAGTATCCCTCTATGGCTACACCTTC.

This clone was seen only a few times. The gene calls are TRBV7-9 and TRBJ2-7; D ambiguous. V was trimmed by 6 bases and J by 3 bases, leaving 21 bases between them. Germline V lookup: CDR1 SEHNR, CDR2 FQNEAQ (reference sequence). There are 16 residues in the CDR3. The CDR3 is CASSPYPRTPVYEQYF. Written as DNA, the CDR3 is TGTGCCAGCAGTCCTTATCCTCGTACCCCAGTCTACGAGCAGTACTTC.

J is TRBJ2-7 and V is TRBV5-1; 9 bases map to TRBD1. Germline assignment: CDR1 SGHRS and CDR2 YFSETQ. V lost 0 bases, J lost 2 bases, and 3 bases stayed unmatched. The CDR3 contains 15 residues. CDR3 nucleotides: TGCGCCAGCAGCTTGGCGGGACAGGGAGCCTACGAGCAGTACTTC. Translating it yields CASSLAGQGAYEQYF. Full variable domain (rest looked up from reference TRBV5-1 and TRBJ2-7): KAGVTQTPRYLIKTRGQQVTLSCSPISGHRSVSWYQQTPGQGLQFLFEYFSETQRNKGNFPGRFSGRQFSNSRSEMNVSTLELGDSALYLCASSLAGQGAYEQYFGPGTRLTVT.

The chain's CDR3 is CASSLQGAPYEQYF. DNA of the CDR3: TGTGCCAGCAGCTTACAGGGGGCCCCTTACGAGCAGTACTTC. This rearrangement joins TRBV5-6 to TRBJ2-7; 9 nucleotides match TRBD1. CDR3 length: 14 amino acids. Trimming removed 2 bases from V and 4 bases from J; junction bases left unmatched: 4. The V gene's germline CDR1 is SGHDT and CDR2 YYEEEE.

The genes are TRBV4-3 and TRBJ1-2; D ambiguous. Per the germline V gene, CDR1 is LGHNA and CDR2 is YSLEER. The germline V and J ends were trimmed by 2 bases and 8 bases, with 15 bases remaining between them. This CDR3 contains 14 residues. The CDR3 loop reads CASSQNVDGRGYTF. The CDR3 DNA is TGCGCCAGCAGCCAAAATGTCGACGGTAGGGGCTACACCTTC.

The chain combines TRBV5-1 with TRBJ2-7; D unclear. With 0 bases removed from V and 0 bases from J, the gap between germline ends came to 7 bases. CDR3 size: 14 residues. Looked up from germline, CDR1 is SGHRS and CDR2 is YFSETQ. The CDR3 DNA sequence: TGCGCCAGCAGCTTGGGATTGGGCTCCTACGAGCAGTACTTC. Translating it yields CASSLGLGSYEQYF.